These 26 T cell receptor beta chains originate from one sample sequenced in a study of blood T cell repertoires in COVID-19. The repertoire was sequenced with immunoSEQ multiplex PCR; TCRdb's copy has only in-frame clones and lacks some. This table has about 480,000 clones, less than 90% appearing once. The sample comprised PBMCs or T cells enriched from blood (not recorded which). The receptors shown here come from a woman aged 60-70 years who had recovered from COVID-19.

This CDR3 reads CASSQAWTNYGYTF. CDR3 sequence (DNA): TGTGCCAGCAGCCAAGCGTGGACAAATTATGGCTACACCTTC. The chain has TRBV3-1 (or the pseudogene TRBV3-2) and TRBJ1-2, with D tentatively TRBD1 (5 bases). V lost 1 base and J 5 bases, leaving 11 bases between the germline ends. The CDR3 runs to 14 residues. Germline CDR1 and CDR2: LGHDT and YNNKEL (reference sequence).

Comment on this clone: The same CDR3 can be traced to other DNA sequences in this sample. V usage is TRBV29-1 and J usage is TRBJ1-1, with D uncertain. V lost 6 bases and J 6 bases, leaving 11 bases between the germline ends. The CDR3 covers 11 residues. Looked up from germline, CDR1 is SQVTM and CDR2 is ANQGSEA. In nucleotides, the CDR3 is TGCAGCGTCGCGGCTGGTCCTGAAGCTTTCTTT. Translating gives CSVAAGPEAFF.

The genes are TRBV19 and TRBJ1-6; D is unresolved. Germline CDR1 reads LNHDA; CDR2 reads SQIVND (reference sequence). The CDR3 spans 13 residues. V was trimmed by 2 bases and J by 11 bases, leaving 10 bases between them. CDR3 DNA: TGTGCCAGTAGTATAACCCCTGCGGCACCCCTCCACTTT. As protein: CASSITPAAPLHF.

The rearrangement links TRBV25-1 to TRBJ1-6; TRBD1 matches 9 bases. The CDR3 covers 16 residues. Germline loops: CDR1 MGHDK, CDR2 SYGVNS. The V gene end was trimmed by 6 bases and the J gene end by 5 bases; junction bases not matched to a gene: 8. The chain's CDR3 is CASRVPGQGDNSPLHF. CDR3 coding DNA: TGTGCCAGCAGGGTACCGGGACAGGGAGATAATTCACCCCTCCACTTT.

The chain couples TRBV2 to TRBJ1-3, with TRBD1 identical over 8 bases. The length of the CDR3 is 13 residues. Germline-derived CDR1 and CDR2 are SNHLY and FYNNEI. Trimming took 7 bases from V and 3 from J; bases not matched to a gene: 2. The CDR3 coding sequence is TGTGCCAGCACCAGGGGGCTTGGAAACACCATATATTTT. It translates to CASTRGLGNTIYF.

The V and J genes are TRBV6-5 and TRBJ1-6, with 8 bases aligning to TRBD1. Germline values: CDR1 MNHEY, CDR2 SVGAGI. Trimming cost V 5 bases and J 7 bases; bases outside gene matches: 4. The CDR3 spans 14 residues. The CDR3 protein is CASSRDRPNSPLHF. For the CDR3, the DNA is TGTGCCAGCAGTAGGGACAGGCCAAATTCACCCCTCCACTTT.

The gene calls are TRBV6-5 and TRBJ1-3, with D perhaps matching TRBD1 (6 bases). Trimming took 7 bases from V and 0 from J, leaving 10 bases between them. CDR1 and CDR2 from the germline V gene are MNHEY and SVGAGI. The CDR3 runs to 14 residues. The CDR3 spells CASNTDSSGNTIYF. DNA of the CDR3: TGTGCCAGCAACACGGACAGCTCTGGAAACACCATATATTTT.

The V gene is TRBV6-4, the J gene TRBJ1-6, with TRBD1 identical over 8 bases. Germline V gene lookup returns CDR1 MRHNA and CDR2 SNTAGT. CDR3 size: 17 residues. The V and J ends lost 0 bases and 10 bases, in that order; junction bases with no gene match: 11. As DNA, the CDR3 is TGTGCCAGCAGTGACTCCCGGGACAGGCCTCAGGGGTCACCCCTCCACTTT. Translation gives CASSDSRDRPQGSPLHF.

The rearrangement links TRBV4-1 to TRBJ1-5; D is unresolved. There are 13 residues in the CDR3. In germline, CDR1 is MGHRA, CDR2 YSYEKL. Between the trimmed V and J ends, which lost 2 bases and 6 bases, there was a span of 8 bases. CDR3 protein: CASSQNGVQPQHF. Here the CDR3 DNA reads TGCGCCAGCAGCCAAAACGGGGTTCAGCCCCAGCATTTT.

The chain carries TRBV18 and TRBJ1-4; D might be TRBD1 (6 bases). V shed 1 base and J shed 3 bases, with 9 bases lying between them. The CDR3 loop spans 15 amino acids. From germline, CDR1 is KGHSH and CDR2 LQKENI. Here the CDR3 DNA reads TGTGCCAGCTCACCACGACAGGTCCCTAATGAAAAACTGTTTTTT. Protein: CASSPRQVPNEKLFF. The full variable domain, in which reference TRBV18 and TRBJ1-4 provide the parts outside the CDR3, is NAGVMQNPRHLVRRRGQEARLRCSPMKGHSHVYWYRQLPEEGLKFMVYLQKENIIDESGMPKERFSAEFPKEGPSILRIQQVVRGDSAAYFCASSPRQVPNEKLFFGSGTQLSVL.

V usage is TRBV5-4 and J usage is TRBJ1-1; D unclear. Trimming took 0 bases from V and 2 from J, leaving 8 bases between them. Germline V lookup: CDR1 SGHNT, CDR2 YYREEE (reference sequence). The CDR3 is made up of 14 amino acids. This chain's CDR3 is CASSLGEENTEAFF. CDR3 in DNA: TGTGCCAGCAGCTTGGGGGAGGAAAACACTGAAGCTTTCTTT. The full variable domain, with the rest looked up from reference TRBV5-4 and TRBJ1-1, is ETGVTQSPTHLIKTRGQQVTLRCSSQSGHNTVSWYQQALGQGPQFIFQYYREEENGRGNFPPRFSGLQFPNYSSELNVNALELDDSALYLCASSLGEENTEAFFGQGTRLTVV.

The genes are TRBV11-2 and TRBJ1-2, with a tentative D call TRBD1 (5 bases). Per the germline V gene, CDR1 is SGHAT and CDR2 is FQNNGV. CDR3 length equals 14 residues. V was trimmed by 6 bases and J by 6 bases, leaving 17 bases between them. The CDR3 loop reads CASSHSQGIDGYTF. Here the CDR3 DNA reads TGTGCCAGCAGTCATTCCCAGGGCATTGATGGCTACACCTTC.

The V and J genes are TRBV2 and TRBJ2-4, with no clear D. From germline, CDR1 is SNHLY and CDR2 FYNNEI. The CDR3 consists of 14 residues. The V end lost 8 bases, the J end lost 0 bases, and 11 bases lay between the germline ends. CDR3 region: CASRLDSAKNIQYF. As DNA, the CDR3 is TGTGCCAGCCGACTTGACTCAGCCAAAAACATTCAGTACTTC.

Points on this clone: Other DNA sequences in this sample translate to the same CDR3. This chain uses TRBV9 with TRBJ2-3; D call uncertain. Germline loops: CDR1 SGDLS, CDR2 YYNGEE. The CDR3 length is 14 residues. The V end lost 0 bases, the J end lost 0 bases, and 5 bases lay between the germline ends. This CDR3 reads CASSVVGSTDTQYF. In DNA, the CDR3 is TGTGCCAGCAGCGTAGTTGGCAGCACAGATACGCAGTATTTT.

This chain links TRBV28 with TRBJ2-7; TRBD1 is a possible D gene (6 bases). Germline CDR1 MDHEN, CDR2 SYDVKM. This CDR3 has 14 residues. Trimming stripped 5 bases from V and 3 bases from J, with 14 bases between. CDR3 protein: CASSRGGSGYEQYF. The DNA of the CDR3 is TGTGCCAGCAGTCGAGGGGGATCCGGCTACGAGCAGTACTTC.

The chain combines TRBV10-3 with TRBJ2-7; 10 bases align to TRBD2. The CDR3 spans 14 residues. V lost 2 bases and J lost 4; bases outside the gene matches: 2. Germline CDR1 reads ENHRY; CDR2 reads SYGVKD. The CDR3 loop is CAISEIAGGYEQYF. The DNA for the CDR3 is TGTGCCATCAGTGAGATAGCGGGGGGTTACGAGCAGTACTTC.

The chain employs TRBV27 and TRBJ1-5; no definite D call. Germline-derived CDR1 and CDR2 are MNHEY and SMNVEV (reference sequence). V shed 0 bases and J shed 4 bases, with 7 bases lying between them. This CDR3 spans 14 amino acids. CDR3 coding DNA: TGTGCCAGCAGTTTATCGCCGGGAAATCAGCCCCAGCATTTT. Translating it yields CASSLSPGNQPQHF.

This rearrangement joins TRBV2 to TRBJ1-2; 8 bases are shared with TRBD1. The CDR3 totals 13 residues. V lost 5 bases and J lost 8; bases outside the gene matches: 7. Germline V gene data show CDR1 as SNHLY and CDR2 as FYNNEI. The CDR3: CASSTGTGGGYTF. CDR3 bases: TGTGCCAGCAGTACCGGGACAGGAGGGGGCTACACCTTC.

The chain joins TRBV2 to TRBJ2-5; D unclear. CDR1 SNHLY and CDR2 FYNNEI come from the germline V gene. V was shortened by 8 bases and J by 2 bases, with 9 bases between the two germline ends. The CDR3 totals 12 residues. The CDR3 loop reads CASELTQETQYF. CDR3 DNA: TGTGCCAGCGAACTAACTCAAGAGACCCAGTACTTC.

The chain has TRBV3-1 (or the pseudogene TRBV3-2) and TRBJ2-3; 9 nucleotides match TRBD2. Germline loops: CDR1 LGHDT, CDR2 YNNKEL (reference sequence). The CDR3 has 15 residues. V shed 0 bases, J shed 7 bases, and the junction held 5 bases outside the gene matches. The CDR3 protein is CASSQDGGGAYTQYF. Here the CDR3 DNA reads TGTGCCAGCAGCCAAGACGGCGGGGGGGCATATACGCAGTATTTT.

This chain connects TRBV5-4 to TRBJ1-5, with D uncertain. The CDR3 extends over 12 amino acids. V dropped 0 bases and J dropped 7 bases, with 5 bases sitting between them. Per the germline V gene, CDR1 is SGHNT and CDR2 is YYREEE (reference sequence). CDR3 loop: CASSLDSQPQHF. CDR3 nucleotide sequence: TGTGCCAGCAGCTTGGACAGCCAGCCCCAGCATTTT.

The rearrangement joins TRBV9 to TRBJ2-3; 10 positions match TRBD2. V shed 4 bases, J shed 4 bases, and the junction held 9 bases outside the gene matches. The germline V gene encodes CDR1 SGDLS and CDR2 YYNGEE. The CDR3 is made up of 16 amino acids. The CDR3: CASSPPLAGGADTQYF. The CDR3 DNA reads as TGTGCCAGCAGCCCACCATTAGCGGGGGGCGCAGATACGCAGTATTTT.

The J gene is TRBJ2-1, the V gene TRBV10-1; 8 bases line up with TRBD2. Trimming took 7 bases from V and 3 from J; bases not matched to a gene: 2. The CDR3 length is 13 residues. Germline assignment: CDR1 WNHNN and CDR2 SYGVQD (reference sequence). DNA for the CDR3: TGCGCCAGCAAAGCGGGGGACTACAATGAGCAGTTCTTC. It is translated as CASKAGDYNEQFF.

On this clone: At one end, the junction sequence differs from germline, possibly due to a read error. The V gene is TRBV6-1, the J gene TRBJ1-6; D remains unclear. The germline CDR1 and CDR2 sequences are MNHNS and SASEGT. This CDR3 has 11 amino acids. The CDR3 sequence is CASSEAAKIYF. CDR3 DNA: TGTGCCAGCAGTGAAGCGGCCAAGATTTACTTT.

The V call is TRBV3-1 (or the pseudogene TRBV3-2), the J call TRBJ1-5; maybe TRBD1 (6 bases). V shed 3 bases and J shed 4 bases, with 10 bases lying between them. The CDR3 has 14 residues. Per the germline V gene, CDR1 is LGHDT and CDR2 is YNNKEL (reference sequence). The chain's CDR3 is CASSQGAANQPQHF. As DNA, the CDR3 is TGTGCCAGCAGCCAGGGGGCCGCAAATCAGCCCCAGCATTTT.

The chain joins TRBV10-1 to TRBJ1-2; unclear D gene. Germline V gives CDR1 WNHNN, CDR2 SYGVQD (reference sequence). This CDR3 contains 12 residues. Trimming cost V 3 bases and J 4 bases, with 6 bases left between them. CDR3 residues: CASSDSSYGYTF. CDR3 DNA sequence: TGCGCCAGCAGTGACAGTTCCTATGGCTACACCTTC.